A selection of T cell receptor beta chains follows, all from one sample in a study of identical twins. TCRdb re-analysed the 5' RACE reads in MiXCR, keeping a single row per CDR3 protein. The sample records about 890,000 distinct CDR3 sequences, 9% to 15% being singletons. This sample was also put to use in a study of yellow fever vaccine responses in identical twins.

Sequencing was done on a sample of PBMCs. The receptors here all came from a woman aged 18-29 years in good health. Each CDR3 is given with its conserved first and last residue. The D gene is left open where the match is weak. Only some rows state a clone size, as once, few, many or a class for expanded clones.

CDR3nt	CDR3aa	v_gene	abundance	d_gene	j_gene
TGTGCCAGCAGCCGGACTAGTGGTGACGGGGAGCTGTTTTTT	CASSRTSGDGELFF	TRBV7-6	NA	TRBD2	TRBJ2-2
TGCGCCAGCAGCCAAGGAGTATCAAGCGGGTCCTACAATGAGCAGTTCTTC	CASSQGVSSGSYNEQFF	TRBV4-1	NA	NA	TRBJ2-1
TGTGCCATCAGTGACGACTTCTACGAGCAGTACTTC	CAISDDFYEQYF	TRBV10-3	few	NA	TRBJ2-7
TGCGCCAGCAGTGGGACTAGCGGGAGGGCCGTGGATACGCAGTATTTT	CASSGTSGRAVDTQYF	TRBV10-2	NA	TRBD2	TRBJ2-3
TGTGCCAGTGAAGGGGCTAGCAGGAGGAGGACGGGGGAGCTGTTTTTT	CASEGASRRRTGELFF	TRBV9	few	NA	TRBJ2-2
TGTGCCAGCAGCCAAGATAGGGAGGCCCGGTGGACAGACCCGGGGGAGACCCAGTACTTC	CASSQDREARWTDPGETQYF	TRBV3-1	once	NA	TRBJ2-5
TGTGCCAGCAGTGAATCTGCGGGGGAGCCCACAGATACGCAGTATTTT	CASSESAGEPTDTQYF	TRBV6-1	few	TRBD2	TRBJ2-3
TGTGCCAGCAGTACCCGACAGACCGGCCTCAATGAGCAGTTCTTC	CASSTRQTGLNEQFF	TRBV12-3/TRBV12-4	few	NA	TRBJ2-1
TGCAGTGCTAGACTCGGCAGATGGTATAATTCACCCCTCCACTTT	CSARLGRWYNSPLHF	TRBV20-1	few	NA	TRBJ1-6
TGTGCCAGCAATAGACAGGCCCTCAACGAGAACACTGAAGCTTTCTTT	CASNRQALNENTEAFF	TRBV5-6	few	NA	TRBJ1-1